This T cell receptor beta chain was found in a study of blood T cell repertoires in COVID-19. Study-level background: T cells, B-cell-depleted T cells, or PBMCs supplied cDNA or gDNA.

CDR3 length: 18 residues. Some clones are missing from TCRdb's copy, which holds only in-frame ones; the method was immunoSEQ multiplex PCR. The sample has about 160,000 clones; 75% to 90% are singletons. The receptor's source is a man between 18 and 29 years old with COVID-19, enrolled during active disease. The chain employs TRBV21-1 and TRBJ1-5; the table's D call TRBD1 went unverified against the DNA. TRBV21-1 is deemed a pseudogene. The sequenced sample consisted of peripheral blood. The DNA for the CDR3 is TGTGCCAGCCCGGGCAGTAGGACAGGGGGCGGGAGCAATCAGCCCCAGCATTTT. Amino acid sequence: CASPGSRTGGGSNQPQHF.